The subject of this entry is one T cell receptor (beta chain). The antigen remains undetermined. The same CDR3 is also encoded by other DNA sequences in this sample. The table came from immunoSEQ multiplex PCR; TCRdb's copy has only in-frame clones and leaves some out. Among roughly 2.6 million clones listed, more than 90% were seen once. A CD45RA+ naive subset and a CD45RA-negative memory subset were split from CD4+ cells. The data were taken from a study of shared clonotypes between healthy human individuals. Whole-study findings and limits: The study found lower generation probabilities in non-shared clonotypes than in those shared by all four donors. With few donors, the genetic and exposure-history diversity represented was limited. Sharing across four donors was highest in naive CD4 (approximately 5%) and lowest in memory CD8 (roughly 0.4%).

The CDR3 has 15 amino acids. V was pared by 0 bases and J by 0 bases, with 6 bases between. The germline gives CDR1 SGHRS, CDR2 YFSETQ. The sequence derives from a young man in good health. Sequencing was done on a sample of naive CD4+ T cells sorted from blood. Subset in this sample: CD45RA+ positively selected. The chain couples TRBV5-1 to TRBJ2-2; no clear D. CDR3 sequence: CASSLGGANTGELFF. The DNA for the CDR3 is TGCGCCAGCAGCTTGGGCGGAGCGAACACCGGGGAGCTGTTTTTT.